The 8 T cell receptor beta chains reported below all come from one sample, sequenced in a study of blood T cells in healthy people across ages. It was with a sample-barcoded 5' primer and a J-beta primer mix that a second PCR of about 7 to 12 cycles was run. TCRdb re-called the 5' RACE reads with MiXCR, one entry per CDR3 protein. The sample lists hundreds of thousands of distinct CDR3 sequences, under 55% seen once, with roughly 19% in the top ten. Sequencing was done on a sample of blood. The receptors derive from a man between 60 and 75 years old in good health.

Of note for this clonotype: One end of the junction fails to match germline, which may point to a read error. The rearrangement uses TRBV20-1 and TRBJ1-5; no clear D gene. Germline V gives CDR1 DFQATT, CDR2 SNEGSKA (reference sequence). The CDR3 sequence is 17 residues long. DNA of the CDR3: TGCAGTACTAGTCGCGGGCCCCGTATCGGGAGCAATCAGCCCCAGCATTTT. It yields the protein CSTSRGPRIGSNQPQHF.

This chain joins TRBV5-1 and TRBJ1-2; 8 bases agree with TRBD1. CDR1 and CDR2 (germline): SGHRS, YFSETQ. V gave up 4 bases and J gave up 11 bases; unmatched junction bases: 13. This CDR3 region has 14 residues. This CDR3 is CASSDQGQGMGYTF. The CDR3 DNA reads as TGCGCCAGCAGCGACCAAGGACAGGGTATGGGATACACCTTC.

This clonotype was detected a few times. V and J are TRBV20-1 and TRBJ2-3, with D possibly TRBD1 on 5 matching bases. Germline-derived CDR1 and CDR2 are DFQATT and SNEGSKA (reference sequence). V dropped 1 base and J dropped 1 base, with 6 bases sitting between them. The CDR3 is 13 residues long. CDR3 residues: CSARVRGTDTQYF. The CDR3 DNA follows: TGCAGTGCTAGAGTCAGGGGCACAGATACGCAGTATTTT.

V and J are TRBV20-1 and TRBJ1-1, with a tentative D call TRBD1 (6 bases). CDR3 length equals 15 residues. V was trimmed by 6 bases and J by 4 bases, leaving 21 bases between them. Germline lookup yields CDR1 DFQATT and CDR2 SNEGSKA (reference sequence). The CDR3 bases are TGCAGTGCCTTAGACCCCCAGGGACACGGCACTGAAGCTTTCTTT. Its translation: CSALDPQGHGTEAFF.

The chain combines TRBV20-1 with TRBJ1-5; D possibly corresponds to TRBD1 (5 bases). CDR1 and CDR2 (germline): DFQATT, SNEGSKA (reference sequence). This CDR3 is built from 15 residues. Deletions cut 4 bases from V and 0 bases from J, with 13 bases between. CDR3 nucleotide sequence: TGCAGTGCTAAGGATACAGGTGTTAGCAATCAGCCCCAGCATTTT. Its translation is CSAKDTGVSNQPQHF.

The gene calls are TRBV12-3 or TRBV12-4 and TRBJ2-5; D tentatively reads TRBD1 or TRBD2 (5 bases each). The CDR3 totals 16 residues. Trimming cost V 8 bases and J 4 bases, with 23 bases left between them. The CDR3 sequence is CASSRVAGREIETQYF. CDR3 nucleotides: TGTGCCAGCTCACGAGTCGCTGGCAGGGAGATAGAGACCCAGTACTTC.

The J gene is TRBJ2-3, the V gene TRBV7-2; D is unclear. V lost 6 bases to trimming and J lost 9 bases, with 13 bases between them. The CDR3 extends over 12 amino acids. Germline V gives CDR1 SGHTA, CDR2 FQGNSA. CDR3 coding DNA: TGTGCCAGCAGTCGTGACTCGAGCACGCAGTATTTT. Encoded protein: CASSRDSSTQYF.

This sequence joins TRBV10-3 and TRBJ2-7; D is uncertain. Trimming took off 3 bases at V and 0 bases at J, with 6 bases between the two ends. The CDR3 spans 13 residues. Germline V gene lookup returns CDR1 ENHRY and CDR2 SYGVKD. The CDR3 reads CAISEAASYEQYF. The CDR3 bases are TGTGCCATCAGTGAAGCAGCCTCCTACGAGCAGTACTTC.